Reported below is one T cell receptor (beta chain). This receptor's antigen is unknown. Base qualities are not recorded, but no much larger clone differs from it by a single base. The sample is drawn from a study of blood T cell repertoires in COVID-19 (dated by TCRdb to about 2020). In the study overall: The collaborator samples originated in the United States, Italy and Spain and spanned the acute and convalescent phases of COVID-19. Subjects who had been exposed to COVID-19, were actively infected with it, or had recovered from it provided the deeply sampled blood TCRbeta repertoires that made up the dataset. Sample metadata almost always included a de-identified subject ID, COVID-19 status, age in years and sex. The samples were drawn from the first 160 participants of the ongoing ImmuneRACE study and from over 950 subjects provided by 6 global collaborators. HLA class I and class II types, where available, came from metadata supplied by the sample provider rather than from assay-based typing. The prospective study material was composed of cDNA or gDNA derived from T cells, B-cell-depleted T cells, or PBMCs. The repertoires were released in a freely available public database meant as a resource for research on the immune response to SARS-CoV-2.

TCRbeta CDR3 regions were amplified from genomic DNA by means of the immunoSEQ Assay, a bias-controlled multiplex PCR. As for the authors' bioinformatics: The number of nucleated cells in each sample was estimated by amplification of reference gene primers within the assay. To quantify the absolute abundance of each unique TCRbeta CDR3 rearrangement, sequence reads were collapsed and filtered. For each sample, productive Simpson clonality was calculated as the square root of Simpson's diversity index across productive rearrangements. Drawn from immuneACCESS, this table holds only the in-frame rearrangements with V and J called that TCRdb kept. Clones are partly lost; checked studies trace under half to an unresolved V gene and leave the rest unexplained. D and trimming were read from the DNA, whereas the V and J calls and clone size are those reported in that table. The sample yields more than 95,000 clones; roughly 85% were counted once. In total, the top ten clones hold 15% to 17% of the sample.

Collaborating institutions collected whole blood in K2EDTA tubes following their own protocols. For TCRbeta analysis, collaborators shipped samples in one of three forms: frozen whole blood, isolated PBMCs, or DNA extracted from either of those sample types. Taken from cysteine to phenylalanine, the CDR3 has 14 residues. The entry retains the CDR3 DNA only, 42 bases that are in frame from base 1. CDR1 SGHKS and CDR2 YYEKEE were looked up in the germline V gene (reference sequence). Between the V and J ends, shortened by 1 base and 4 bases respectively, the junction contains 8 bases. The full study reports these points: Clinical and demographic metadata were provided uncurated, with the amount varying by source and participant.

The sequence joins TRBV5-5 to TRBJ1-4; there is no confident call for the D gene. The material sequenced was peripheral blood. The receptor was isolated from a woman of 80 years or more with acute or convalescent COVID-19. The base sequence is TGTGCCAGCAGCTTGCAACCGAGTAATGAAAAACTGTTTTTT. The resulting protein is CASSLQPSNEKLFF.